This TCR beta chain was retrieved from a study of response to subunit inactivated influenza vaccine. Points from the study as a whole: Each seasonal influenza vaccination, the authors suggested, recruits few new T cells.

Comments on this clonotype: Its specificity is unknown.

TCRdb ran MiXCR on the RT-PCR reads and lists one entry per CDR3 protein. The sample holds around 650,000 distinct CDR3 sequences, approximately 15% seen once. Germline loops: CDR1 SQVTM, CDR2 ANQGSEA. CDR3 length: 13 residues. V was shortened by 1 base and J by 6 bases, with 12 bases between the two germline ends. The sequences come from PBMCs from blood, collected 12 days after vaccination. The chain employs TRBV29-1 and TRBJ1-2; no clear D gene. The source is a man in his forties or fifties who received an inactivated influenza vaccine. CDR3 sequence: CSVEAGRSDGYTF. The CDR3 nucleotides read TGCAGCGTTGAAGCTGGGAGGAGTGATGGCTACACCTTC.